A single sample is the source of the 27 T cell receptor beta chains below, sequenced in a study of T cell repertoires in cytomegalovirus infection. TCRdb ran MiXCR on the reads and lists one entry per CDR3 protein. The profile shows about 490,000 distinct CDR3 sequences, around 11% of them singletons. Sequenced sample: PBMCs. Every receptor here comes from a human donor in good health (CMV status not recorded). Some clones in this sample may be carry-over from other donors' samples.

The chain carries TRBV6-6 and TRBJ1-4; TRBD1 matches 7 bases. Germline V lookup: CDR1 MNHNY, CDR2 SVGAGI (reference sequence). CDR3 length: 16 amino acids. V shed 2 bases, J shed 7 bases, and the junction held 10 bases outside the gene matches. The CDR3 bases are TGTGCCAGCAGTTACCCCGGGACAGAAGACGGTGAAAAACTGTTTTTT. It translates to CASSYPGTEDGEKLFF.

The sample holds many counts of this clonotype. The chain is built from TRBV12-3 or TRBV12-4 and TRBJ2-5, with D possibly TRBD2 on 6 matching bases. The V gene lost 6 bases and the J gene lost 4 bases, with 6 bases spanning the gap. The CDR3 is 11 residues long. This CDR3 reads CASRRGETQYF. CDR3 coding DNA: TGTGCCAGCAGGCGGGGAGAGACCCAGTACTTC.

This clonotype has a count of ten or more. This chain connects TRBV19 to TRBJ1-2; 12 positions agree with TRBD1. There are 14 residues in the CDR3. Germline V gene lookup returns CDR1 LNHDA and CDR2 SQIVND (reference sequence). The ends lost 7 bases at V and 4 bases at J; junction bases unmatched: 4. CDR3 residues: CASTRDRGLYGYTF. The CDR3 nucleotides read TGTGCCAGTACCAGGGACAGGGGGCTCTATGGCTACACCTTC.

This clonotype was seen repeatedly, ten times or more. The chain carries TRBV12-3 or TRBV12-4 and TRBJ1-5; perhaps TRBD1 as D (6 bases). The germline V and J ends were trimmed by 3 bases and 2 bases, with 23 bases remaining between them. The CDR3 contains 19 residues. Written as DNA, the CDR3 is TGTGCCAGCAGTTTTCTCCCACTCACAGGGTCGAAGGGCAATCAGCCCCAGCATTTT. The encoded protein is CASSFLPLTGSKGNQPQHF.

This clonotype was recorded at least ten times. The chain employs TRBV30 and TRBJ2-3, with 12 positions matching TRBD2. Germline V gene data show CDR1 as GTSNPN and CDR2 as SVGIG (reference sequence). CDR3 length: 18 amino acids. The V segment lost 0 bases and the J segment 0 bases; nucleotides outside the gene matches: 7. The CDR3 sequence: CAWSVPILAGGSTDTQYF. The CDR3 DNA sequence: TGTGCCTGGAGTGTACCCATACTAGCGGGAGGTAGCACAGATACGCAGTATTTT.

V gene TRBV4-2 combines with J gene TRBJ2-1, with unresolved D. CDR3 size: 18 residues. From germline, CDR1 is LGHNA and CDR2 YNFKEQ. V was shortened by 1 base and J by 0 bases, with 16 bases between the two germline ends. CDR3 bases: TGTGCCAGCAGCCAAGTCTCTCCACCTGATTACTCCTACAATGAGCAGTTCTTC. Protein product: CASSQVSPPDYSYNEQFF.

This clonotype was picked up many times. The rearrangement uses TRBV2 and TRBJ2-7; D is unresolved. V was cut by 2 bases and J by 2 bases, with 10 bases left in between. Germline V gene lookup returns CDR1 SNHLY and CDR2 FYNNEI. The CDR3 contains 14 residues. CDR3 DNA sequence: TGTGCCAGCAGTGAAATGGGCGGTACCTACGAGCAGTACTTC. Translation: CASSEMGGTYEQYF.

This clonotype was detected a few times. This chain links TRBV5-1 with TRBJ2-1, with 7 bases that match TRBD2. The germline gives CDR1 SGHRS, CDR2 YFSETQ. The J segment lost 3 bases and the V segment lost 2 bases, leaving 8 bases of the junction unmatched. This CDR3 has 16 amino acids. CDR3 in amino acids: CASSFAREPHYNEQFF. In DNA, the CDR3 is TGCGCCAGCAGCTTCGCGCGGGAGCCTCACTACAATGAGCAGTTCTTC.

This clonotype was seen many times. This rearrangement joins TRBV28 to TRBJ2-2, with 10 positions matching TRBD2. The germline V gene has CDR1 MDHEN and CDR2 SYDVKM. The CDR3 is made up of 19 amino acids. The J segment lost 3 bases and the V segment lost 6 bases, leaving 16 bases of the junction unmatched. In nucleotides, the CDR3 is TGTGCCAGCAGCCTTTCCTACTCTAGCGGGAGTGTGTACACCGGGGAGCTGTTTTTT. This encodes CASSLSYSSGSVYTGELFF.

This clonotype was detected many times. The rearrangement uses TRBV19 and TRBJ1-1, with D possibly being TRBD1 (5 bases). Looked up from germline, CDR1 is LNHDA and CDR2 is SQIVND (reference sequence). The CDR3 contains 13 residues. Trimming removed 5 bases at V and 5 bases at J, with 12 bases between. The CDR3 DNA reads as TGTGCCAGTAGTGTGGGAGGGGTAACTGAAGCTTTCTTT. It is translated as CASSVGGVTEAFF.

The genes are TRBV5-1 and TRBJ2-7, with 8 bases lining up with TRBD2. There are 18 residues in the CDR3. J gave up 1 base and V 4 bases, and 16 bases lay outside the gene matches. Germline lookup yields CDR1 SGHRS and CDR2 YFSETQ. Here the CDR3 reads CASSPGGLVGLGSYEQYF. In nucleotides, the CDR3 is TGCGCCAGCAGCCCGGGGGGGCTGGTAGGACTAGGGTCCTACGAGCAGTACTTC.

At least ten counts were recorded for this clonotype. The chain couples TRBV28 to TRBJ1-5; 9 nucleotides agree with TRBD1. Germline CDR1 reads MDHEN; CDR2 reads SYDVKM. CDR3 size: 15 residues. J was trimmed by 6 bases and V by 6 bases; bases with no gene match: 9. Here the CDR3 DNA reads TGTGCCAGCAGCCTATACCGGGACAGGGTTCAGCCCCAGCATTTT. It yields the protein CASSLYRDRVQPQHF.

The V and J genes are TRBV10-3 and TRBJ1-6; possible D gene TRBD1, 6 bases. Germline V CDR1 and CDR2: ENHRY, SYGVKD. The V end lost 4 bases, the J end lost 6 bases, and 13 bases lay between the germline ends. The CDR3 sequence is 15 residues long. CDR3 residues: CAISGSTGGNSPLHF. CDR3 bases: TGTGCCATCAGTGGCTCGACAGGCGGTAATTCACCCCTCCACTTT.

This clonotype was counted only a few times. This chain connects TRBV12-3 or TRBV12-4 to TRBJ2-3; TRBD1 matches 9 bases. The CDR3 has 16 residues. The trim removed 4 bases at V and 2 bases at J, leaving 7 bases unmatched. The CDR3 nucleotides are TGTGCCAGCAGTTCGACAGGGGGAGGGCCCACAGATACGCAGTATTTT. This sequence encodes CASSSTGGGPTDTQYF.

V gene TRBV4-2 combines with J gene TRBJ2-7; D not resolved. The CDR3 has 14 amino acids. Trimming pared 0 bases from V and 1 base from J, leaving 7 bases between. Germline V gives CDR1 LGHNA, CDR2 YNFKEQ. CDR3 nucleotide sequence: TGTGCCAGCAGCCAAGATCTGGGTTCCTACGAGCAGTACTTC. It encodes CASSQDLGSYEQYF.

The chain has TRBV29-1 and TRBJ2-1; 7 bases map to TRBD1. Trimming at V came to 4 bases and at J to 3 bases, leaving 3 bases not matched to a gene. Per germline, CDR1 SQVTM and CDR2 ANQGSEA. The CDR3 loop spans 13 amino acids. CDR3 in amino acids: CSVGGGGYNEQFF. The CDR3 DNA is TGCAGCGTTGGAGGGGGCGGCTACAATGAGCAGTTCTTC.

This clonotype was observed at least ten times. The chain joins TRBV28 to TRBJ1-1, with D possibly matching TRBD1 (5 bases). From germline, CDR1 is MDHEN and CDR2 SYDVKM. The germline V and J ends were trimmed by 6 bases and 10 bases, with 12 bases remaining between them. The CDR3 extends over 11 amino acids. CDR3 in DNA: TGTGCCAGCAGCTTAGGCCAGGGAGCTTTCTTT. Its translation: CASSLGQGAFF.

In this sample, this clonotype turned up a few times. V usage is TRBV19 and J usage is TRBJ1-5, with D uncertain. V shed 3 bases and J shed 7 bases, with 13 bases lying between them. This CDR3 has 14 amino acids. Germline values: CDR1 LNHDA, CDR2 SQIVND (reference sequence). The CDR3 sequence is CASSMLGMRQPQHF. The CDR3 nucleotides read TGTGCCAGTAGTATGTTGGGGATGCGGCAGCCCCAGCATTTT.

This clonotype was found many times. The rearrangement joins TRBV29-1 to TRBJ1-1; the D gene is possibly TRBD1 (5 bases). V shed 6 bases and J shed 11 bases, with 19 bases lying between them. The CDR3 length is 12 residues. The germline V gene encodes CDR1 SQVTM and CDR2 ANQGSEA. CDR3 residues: CSVLGGRLGAFF. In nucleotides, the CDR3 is TGCAGCGTACTCGGGGGACGCCTTGGGGCTTTCTTT.

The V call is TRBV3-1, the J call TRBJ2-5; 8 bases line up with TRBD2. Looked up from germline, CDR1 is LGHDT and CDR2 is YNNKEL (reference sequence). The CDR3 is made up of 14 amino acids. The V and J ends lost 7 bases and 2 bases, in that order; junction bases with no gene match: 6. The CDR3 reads CASTGLARQETQYF. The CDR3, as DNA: TGTGCCAGCACCGGACTAGCTCGGCAAGAGACCCAGTACTTC.

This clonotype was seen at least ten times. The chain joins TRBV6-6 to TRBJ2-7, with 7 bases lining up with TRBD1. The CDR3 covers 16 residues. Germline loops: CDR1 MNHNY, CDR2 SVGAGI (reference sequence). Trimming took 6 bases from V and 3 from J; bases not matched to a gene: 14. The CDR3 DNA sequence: TGTGCCAGCAGCTGGGTGGGACAGCCCTTTAGCTACGAGCAGTACTTC. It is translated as CASSWVGQPFSYEQYF.

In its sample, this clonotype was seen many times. The CDR3 reads CASSFQGAGGYTF. The CDR3, as DNA: TGTGCCAGCAGCTTCCAGGGGGCGGGTGGCTACACCTTC. The rearrangement links TRBV7-2 to TRBJ1-2, with 8 bases lining up with TRBD1. Looked up from germline, CDR1 is SGHTA and CDR2 is FQGNSA. The V gene end was trimmed by 3 bases and the J gene end by 7 bases; junction bases not matched to a gene: 4. The CDR3 totals 13 residues.

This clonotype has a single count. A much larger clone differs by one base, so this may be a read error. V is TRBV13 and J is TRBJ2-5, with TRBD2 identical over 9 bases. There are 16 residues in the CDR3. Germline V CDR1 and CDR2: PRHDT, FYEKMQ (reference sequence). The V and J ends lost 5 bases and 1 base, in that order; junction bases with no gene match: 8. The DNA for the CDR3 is TGTGCCAGCAGCGCCCATGCTAGCGGGACCCAAGAGACCCAGTACTTC. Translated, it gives CASSAHASGTQETQYF.

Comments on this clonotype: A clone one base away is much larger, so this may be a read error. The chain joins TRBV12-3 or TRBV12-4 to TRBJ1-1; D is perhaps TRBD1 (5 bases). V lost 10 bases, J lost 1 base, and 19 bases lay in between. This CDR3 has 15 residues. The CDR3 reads CANRPGTVENTEAFF. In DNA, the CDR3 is TGTGCCAACAGGCCTGGCACGGTCGAGAACACTGAAGCTTTCTTT.

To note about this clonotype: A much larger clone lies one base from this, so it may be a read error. The CDR3 DNA follows: TGTGCCAGCAGTAAGAGCGGGGCGTTTGAGACCCAGTACTTC. It codes for CASSKSGAFETQYF. The chain recombines TRBV6-5 with TRBJ2-5, with 7 bases matching TRBD2. Germline V gene data show CDR1 as MNHEY and CDR2 as SVGAGI. After removal of 5 bases from V and 5 bases from J, the junction contained 8 bases not matched to a gene. The CDR3 loop spans 14 amino acids.

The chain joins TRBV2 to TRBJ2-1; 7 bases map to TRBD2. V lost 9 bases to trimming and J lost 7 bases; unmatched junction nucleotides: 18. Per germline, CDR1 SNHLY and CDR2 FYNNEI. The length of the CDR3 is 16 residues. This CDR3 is CARHPSAGDFGNEQFF. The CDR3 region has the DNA TGTGCCAGACACCCATCGGCGGGAGACTTCGGGAATGAGCAGTTCTTC.

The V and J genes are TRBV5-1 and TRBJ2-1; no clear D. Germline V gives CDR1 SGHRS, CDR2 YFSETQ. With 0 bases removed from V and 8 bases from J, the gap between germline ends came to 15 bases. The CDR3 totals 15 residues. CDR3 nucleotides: TGCGCCAGCAGCTTGGAAGGGCCCTTAGTCGATGAGCAGTTCTTC. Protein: CASSLEGPLVDEQFF. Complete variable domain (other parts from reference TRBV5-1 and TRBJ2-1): KAGVTQTPRYLIKTRGQQVTLSCSPISGHRSVSWYQQTPGQGLQFLFEYFSETQRNKGNFPGRFSGRQFSNSRSEMNVSTLELGDSALYLCASSLEGPLVDEQFFGPGTRLTVL.